The 18 T cell receptor beta chains reported below all come from one sample, sequenced in a study of cytomegalovirus exposure and HLA in healthy donors. The PCR made use of 60 Vbeta and 13 Jbeta primers. Repertoires were generated with immunoSEQ multiplex PCR, while TCRdb's copy carries only in-frame clones and drops some. The sample lists roughly 150,000 clones; roughly 77% were seen once. The sequenced material came from PBMCs. The receptors were sampled from a man between 18 and 29 years old in good health and CMV-seropositive.

The chain has TRBV6-6 and TRBJ2-5; D remains ambiguous. CDR1 is MNHNY and CDR2 is SVGAGI in the germline V gene (reference sequence). The CDR3 length is 13 residues. V gave up 1 base and J gave up 3 bases, with 6 bases separating them. CDR3 amino acids: CASSYLEKETQYF. The CDR3 DNA reads TGTGCCAGCAGTTACTTAGAAAAAGAGACCCAGTACTTC.

The chain recombines TRBV25-1 with TRBJ2-1, with D possibly TRBD2 on 5 matching bases. In germline, CDR1 is MGHDK, CDR2 SYGVNS. Trimming removed 6 bases at V and 14 bases at J, with 14 bases between. CDR3 size: 11 residues. The CDR3 spells CASSSRDGEFF. Here the CDR3 DNA reads TGTGCCAGCAGCTCCCGGGATGGCGAGTTCTTC. Based on the CDR3 plus reference TRBV25-1 and TRBJ2-1, the full variable domain is EADIYQTPRYLVIGTGKKITLECSQTMGHDKMYWYQQDPGMELHLIHYSYGVNSTEKGDLSSESTVSRIRTEHFPLTLESARPSHTSQYLCASSSRDGEFFGPGTRLTVL.

V and J are TRBV18 and TRBJ1-5; D is unresolved. Per germline, CDR1 KGHSH and CDR2 LQKENI. The V gene lost 3 bases and the J gene lost 6 bases, with 15 bases spanning the gap. The CDR3 has 15 amino acids. CDR3 in DNA: TGTGCCAGCTCACCCGGGGTGCAGGACGGTCAGCCCCAGCATTTT. Its protein is CASSPGVQDGQPQHF.

Only one count was recorded for this clone. V is TRBV18 and J is TRBJ1-3; 7 positions match TRBD1. This CDR3 is 15 amino acids long. Germline lookup yields CDR1 KGHSH and CDR2 LQKENI. V dropped 6 bases and J dropped 3; count of bases not matched to a gene: 8. CDR3 amino acids: CASSPRQGDGNTIYF. CDR3 coding DNA: TGTGCCAGCTCCCCTCGACAGGGCGATGGAAACACCATATATTTT.

J is TRBJ2-5 and V is TRBV5-1, with TRBD2 matching 14 bases. V trimming: 3 bases; J trimming: 5 bases; junction bases outside the gene matches: 3. CDR1 is SGHRS and CDR2 is YFSETQ in the germline V gene. The CDR3 has 15 residues. DNA for the CDR3: TGCGCCAGCAGCTGGGGACTAGCGGGAGTGGAGACCCAGTACTTC. This gives the protein CASSWGLAGVETQYF.

The V call is TRBV29-1, the J call TRBJ1-1; 8 bases are a match to TRBD1. Per the germline V gene, CDR1 is SQVTM and CDR2 is ANQGSEA. With V trimmed by 4 bases and J by 5 bases, 9 bases remained unmatched. CDR3 size: 14 residues. CDR3 DNA sequence: TGCAGCGTTGGCGCCGGGACAGGTCGAACTGAAGCTTTCTTT. This gives the protein CSVGAGTGRTEAFF.

The V gene is TRBV28, the J gene TRBJ2-1; the D gene is possibly TRBD1 (6 bases). The V and J ends lost 5 bases and 8 bases respectively, with 13 bases between them. Germline V CDR1 and CDR2: MDHEN, SYDVKM. This CDR3 region has 13 residues. The CDR3, as DNA: TGTGCCAGCAGTCTCCAGGGGAGCGATGAGCAGTTCTTC. It specifies CASSLQGSDEQFF.

V usage is TRBV30 and J usage is TRBJ1-3; D gene ambiguous. V lost 3 bases, J lost 0 bases, and 6 bases lay in between. The CDR3 runs 13 residues. The germline V gene encodes CDR1 GTSNPN and CDR2 SVGIG (reference sequence). The CDR3 DNA reads TGTGCCTGGAGGCACATCTCTGGAAACACCATATATTTT. Amino acid sequence: CAWRHISGNTIYF. The entire variable domain, with the rest obtained from reference TRBV30 and TRBJ1-3, is as follows: SQTIHQWPATLVQPVGSPLSLECTVEGTSNPNLYWYRQAAGRGLQLLFYSVGIGQISSEVPQNLSASRPQDRQFILSSKKLLLSDSGFYLCAWRHISGNTIYFGEGSWLTVV.

The gene calls are TRBV30 and TRBJ2-1, with TRBD1 matching 10 bases. With V trimmed by 3 bases and J by 8 bases, 7 bases remained unmatched. CDR1 and CDR2 (germline): GTSNPN, SVGIG (reference sequence). This CDR3 contains 14 residues. This chain's CDR3 is CAWSRGTGEDEQFF. CDR3 DNA: TGTGCCTGGAGCCGCGGGACAGGGGAGGATGAGCAGTTCTTC.

The chain links TRBV30 to TRBJ2-7; 13 bases are a match to TRBD2. Looked up from germline, CDR1 is GTSNPN and CDR2 is SVGIG (reference sequence). The CDR3 is made up of 16 amino acids. The V gene end was trimmed by 0 bases and the J gene end by 4 bases; junction bases not matched to a gene: 6. This chain's CDR3 is CAWSVRWTSGSYEQYV. The CDR3 nucleotides are TGTGCCTGGAGTGTACGATGGACTAGCGGGAGTTACGAGCAGTACGTC.

V gene TRBV5-4 combines with J gene TRBJ2-5, with TRBD1 identical over 8 bases. The CDR3 is made up of 17 amino acids. Germline assignment: CDR1 SGHNT and CDR2 YYREEE (reference sequence). The V and J ends lost 1 base and 5 bases, in that order; junction bases with no gene match: 13. CDR3: CASSLKPGGSVRETQYF. CDR3 DNA sequence: TGTGCCAGCAGCTTGAAGCCAGGGGGCTCAGTACGGGAGACCCAGTACTTC.

The rearrangement links TRBV5-1 to TRBJ1-2; D is undetermined. From germline, CDR1 is SGHRS and CDR2 YFSETQ. This CDR3 is built from 14 residues. Trimming removed 4 bases at V and 3 bases at J, with 13 bases between. The CDR3 DNA reads TGCGCCAGCAGCCCTTTGCTGCCGGACTATGGCTACACCTTC. Encoded protein: CASSPLLPDYGYTF.

The chain recombines TRBV19 with TRBJ1-5, with TRBD1 matching over 10 bases. J gave up 3 bases and V 5 bases, and 7 bases lay outside the gene matches. Germline V gene lookup returns CDR1 LNHDA and CDR2 SQIVND (reference sequence). This CDR3 is built from 16 residues. The CDR3 here is CASSLGQGTYNQPQHF. CDR3 in DNA: TGTGCCAGTAGTTTGGGACAGGGGACCTACAATCAGCCCCAGCATTTT.

CDR3 loop: CASSNRQGAYEQYV. The CDR3 nucleotides read TGTGCCAGTAGTAACCGACAGGGGGCCTACGAGCAGTACGTC. The chain recombines TRBV19 with TRBJ2-7; TRBD1 aligns across 9 bases. V shed 4 bases, J shed 2 bases, and the junction held 3 bases outside the gene matches. Germline V gene sequence: CDR1 LNHDA, CDR2 SQIVND (reference sequence). This CDR3 spans 14 amino acids.

The CDR3 bases are TGTGCCAGCAGCTTGAGACAGGGGAACACTGAAGCTTTCTTT. Translation gives CASSLRQGNTEAFF. The J gene is TRBJ1-1, the V gene TRBV13; 7 nucleotides match TRBD1. Per the germline V gene, CDR1 is PRHDT and CDR2 is FYEKMQ (reference sequence). The length of the CDR3 is 14 residues. J was trimmed by 1 base and V by 3 bases; bases with no gene match: 2.

This rearrangement joins TRBV9 to TRBJ1-1; a weak D match, TRBD1 (6 bases). The CDR3 covers 14 residues. V was clipped by 3 bases and J by 1 base, with 10 bases between them. Germline V CDR1 and CDR2: SGDLS, YYNGEE. In nucleotides, the CDR3 is TGTGCCAGCAGCGCTGGACAGTGGAACACTGAAGCTTTCTTT. Translated: CASSAGQWNTEAFF.

Turning to this clone: Additional DNA sequences in this sample encode the identical CDR3. The chain combines TRBV5-4 with TRBJ1-3, with 7 bases that match TRBD1. The CDR3 contains 16 residues. With V trimmed by 0 bases and J by 1 base, 4 bases remained unmatched. Germline V lookup: CDR1 SGHNT, CDR2 YYREEE (reference sequence). This chain's CDR3 is CASSLGGQSSGNTIYF. CDR3 in DNA: TGTGCCAGCAGCTTGGGGGGACAGAGTTCTGGAAACACCATATATTTT. Based on the CDR3 plus reference TRBV5-4 and TRBJ1-3, the full variable domain is ETGVTQSPTHLIKTRGQQVTLRCSSQSGHNTVSWYQQALGQGPQFIFQYYREEENGRGNFPPRFSGLQFPNYSSELNVNALELDDSALYLCASSLGGQSSGNTIYFGEGSWLTVV.

V usage is TRBV10-3 and J usage is TRBJ2-5; 7 bases are a match to TRBD1. V gave up 4 bases and J gave up 5 bases; unmatched junction bases: 4. The germline CDR1 and CDR2 sequences are ENHRY and SYGVKD. This CDR3 comprises 13 residues. The CDR3 region is CAISGQGGETQYF. The CDR3 nucleotides are TGTGCCATCAGTGGACAGGGTGGCGAGACCCAGTACTTC.